This T cell receptor (beta chain) is drawn from a study of blood T cells in healthy people across ages. For the study at large: Template switching retrieved approximately one barcoded beta molecule for each two T cells.

The authors ran a second PCR of 7 to 11 cycles using a sample-barcoded 5' primer and a J-beta primer mix. Each CDR3 protein is one row after TCRdb ran MiXCR on the 5' RACE reads. The repertoire holds 1.5 million or so distinct CDR3 sequences, with about 43% as singletons. After removal of 11 bases from V and 4 bases from J, the junction contained 6 bases not matched to a gene. This CDR3 region has 15 residues. Per germline, CDR1 SGHAT and CDR2 FQNNGV. Study-level findings and limits: Expanded clonotype changes were possibly confounded by unknown donor CMV status.

Turning to this clonotype: The antigen is unknown.

The genes are TRBV11-2 and TRBJ2-2; 14 bases align to TRBD2. Sequencing was performed on blood. The clonotype originates from a woman aged 18-29 years in good health. DNA of the CDR3: TGTGCCGGCCCTGGGACTAGCGGGAGCACCGGGGAGCTGTTTTTT. Protein sequence: CAGPGTSGSTGELFF.